The 24 T cell receptor beta chains below were found in one sample sequenced in a study of cytomegalovirus exposure and HLA in healthy donors. 13 Jbeta primers and 60 Vbeta primers were used for the PCR. Generated by immunoSEQ multiplex PCR, the TCRdb table keeps only in-frame clones and is missing some. The table lists 180,000 or so clones. The sequenced sample consisted of PBMCs. The receptor set was obtained from a boy between 10 and 17 years old in good health and CMV-seronegative.

The chain recombines TRBV18 with TRBJ2-5; no reliable D call. The V gene lost 1 base and the J gene lost 5 bases, with 8 bases spanning the gap. The CDR3 is 13 residues long. Germline V CDR1 and CDR2: KGHSH, LQKENI. The CDR3: CASSPRLPETQYF. The CDR3 region has the DNA TGTGCCAGCTCACCACGGCTGCCGGAGACCCAGTACTTC.

The chain uses TRBV9 and TRBJ2-7; TRBD1 matches at 11 bases. V shed 4 bases and J 6 bases; nucleotides not matched to a gene: 6. There are 14 residues in the CDR3. CDR1 is SGDLS, CDR2 YYNGEE, per germline. CDR3 region: CASSPRTGGSEQYF. As DNA, the CDR3 is TGTGCCAGCAGCCCGAGGACAGGGGGCTCCGAGCAGTACTTC.

The rearrangement joins TRBV19 to TRBJ2-3; possibly TRBD2 for D (7 bases). The V gene lost 6 bases and the J gene lost 5 bases, with 15 bases spanning the gap. Germline lookup yields CDR1 LNHDA and CDR2 SQIVND (reference sequence). The length of the CDR3 is 14 residues. CDR3 in amino acids: CASREGGLGDTQYF. Written as DNA, the CDR3 is TGTGCCAGTAGGGAGGGGGGGCTGGGAGATACGCAGTATTTT. Variable domain in full (rest from reference TRBV19 and TRBJ2-3): DGGITQSPKYLFRKEGQNVTLSCEQNLNHDAMYWYRQDPGQGLRLIYYSQIVNDFQKGDIAEGYSVSREKKESFPLTVTSAQKNPTAFYLCASREGGLGDTQYFGPGTRLTVL.

The chain has TRBV14 and TRBJ1-1; no firm D call. V lost 4 bases to trimming and J lost 10 bases, with 16 bases between them. Germline CDR1 and CDR2: SGHDN and FVKESK. CDR3 length equals 13 residues. The CDR3 DNA reads TGTGCCAGCAGCCGGACGACGGGGATTGGAGCTTTCTTT. Translation: CASSRTTGIGAFF.

The chain joins TRBV27 to TRBJ2-2, with 7 positions matching TRBD2. Germline-derived CDR1 and CDR2 are MNHEY and SMNVEV (reference sequence). V shed 6 bases and J 6 bases; nucleotides not matched to a gene: 1. The CDR3 is 12 residues long. The CDR3 coding sequence is TGTGCCAGCAGCGCGGGAGCCGGGGAGCTGTTTTTT. Translating it yields CASSAGAGELFF.

The chain carries TRBV6-6 and TRBJ2-3; TRBD2 matches 8 bases. V lost 5 bases, J lost 6 bases, and 10 bases stayed unmatched. The CDR3 runs to 15 residues. Germline V gives CDR1 MNHNY, CDR2 SVGAGI (reference sequence). The CDR3: CASSPKGLGDDTQYF. In DNA form, the CDR3 reads TGTGCCAGCAGTCCGAAGGGACTAGGGGACGATACGCAGTATTTT.

The rearrangement joins TRBV6-6 to TRBJ2-7, with 7 bases fitting TRBD1. CDR1 is MNHNY and CDR2 is SVGAGI in the germline V gene (reference sequence). The CDR3 has 11 residues. Trimming at V came to 11 bases and at J to 8 bases, leaving 9 bases not matched to a gene. The CDR3 DNA is TGTGCCGGAGGTACAGGGGCCAAGCAGTACTTC. Encoded protein: CAGGTGAKQYF.

V usage is TRBV6-5 and J usage is TRBJ2-7; maybe TRBD1 (5 bases). Between the trimmed V and J ends, which lost 6 bases and 4 bases, there was a span of 19 bases. Germline CDR1 reads MNHEY; CDR2 reads SVGAGI. The CDR3 contains 15 residues. CDR3 sequence: CASRPNWGTSYEQYF. Here the CDR3 DNA reads TGTGCCAGCAGACCTAACTGGGGCACTTCTTACGAGCAGTACTTC.

The rearrangement links TRBV2 to TRBJ2-7; 9 bases line up with TRBD1. J was trimmed by 6 bases and V by 8 bases; bases with no gene match: 5. Germline-derived CDR1 and CDR2 are SNHLY and FYNNEI. This CDR3 is built from 12 residues. This CDR3 reads CASGQGYGEQYF. The DNA of the CDR3 is TGTGCCAGCGGACAGGGGTACGGCGAGCAGTACTTC.

The gene calls are TRBV5-4 and TRBJ1-6, with 9 bases lining up with TRBD1. The CDR3 runs 15 residues. The germline gives CDR1 SGHNT, CDR2 YYREEE (reference sequence). The V and J ends lost 4 bases and 9 bases, in that order; junction bases with no gene match: 8. DNA for the CDR3: TGTGCCAGCAGCCCTTACAGGGGGCAGGGTTCACCCCTCCACTTT. It is translated as CASSPYRGQGSPLHF. The whole variable domain, filled in from reference TRBV5-4 and TRBJ1-6, reads ETGVTQSPTHLIKTRGQQVTLRCSSQSGHNTVSWYQQALGQGPQFIFQYYREEENGRGNFPPRFSGLQFPNYSSELNVNALELDDSALYLCASSPYRGQGSPLHFGNGTRLTVT.

The gene calls are TRBV19 and TRBJ2-1; D may be TRBD1 (5 bases). The germline gives CDR1 LNHDA, CDR2 SQIVND (reference sequence). The CDR3 is 13 amino acids. Trimming left V 2 bases short and J 4 bases short, with 6 bases between. The CDR3 DNA follows: TGTGCCAGTAGTATACAGGGTTACAATGAGCAGTTCTTC. Translating it yields CASSIQGYNEQFF.

The genes are TRBV5-8 and TRBJ1-5; tentative D call: TRBD1 (6 bases). CDR3 length: 15 residues. Per germline, CDR1 SGHTS and CDR2 YDEGEE. V lost 4 bases and J lost 4, with 15 bases in between. CDR3 sequence (DNA): TGTGCCAGCAGCCGTACCAGGGGTGGGAATCAGCCCCAGCATTTT. It specifies CASSRTRGGNQPQHF.

The chain combines TRBV30 with TRBJ1-2; 7 bases are shared with TRBD1. The V segment lost 0 bases and the J segment 7 bases; nucleotides outside the gene matches: 5. The CDR3 is made up of 13 amino acids. CDR1 is GTSNPN and CDR2 is SVGIG in the germline V gene (reference sequence). CDR3 DNA: TGTGCCTGGAGTGTACCCAACAGGGGTGGCTACACCTTC. Encoded protein: CAWSVPNRGGYTF.

The chain carries TRBV14 and TRBJ2-3, with a possible D match to TRBD1 (6 bases). The length of the CDR3 is 17 residues. The germline V and J ends were trimmed by 0 bases and 2 bases, with 15 bases remaining between them. CDR1 is SGHDN and CDR2 is FVKESK in the germline V gene. The chain's CDR3 is CASSQEVFRGPTDTQYF. In DNA form, the CDR3 reads TGTGCCAGCAGCCAAGAGGTGTTCAGGGGTCCCACAGATACGCAGTATTTT.

This rearrangement joins TRBV7-9 to TRBJ1-4, with a weak D call TRBD1 (5 bases). With 1 base removed from V and 8 bases from J, the gap between germline ends came to 17 bases. CDR1 and CDR2 from the germline V gene are SEHNR and FQNEAQ (reference sequence). This CDR3 spans 16 amino acids. CDR3 sequence reads: CASSLEDWGKGEKLFF. In DNA form, the CDR3 reads TGTGCCAGCAGCTTAGAGGATTGGGGAAAGGGGGAAAAACTGTTTTTT.

Details on this clone: Other DNA sequences in the sample encode the same CDR3. This chain connects TRBV5-1 to TRBJ1-1; D may be TRBD1 (6 bases). In germline, CDR1 is SGHRS, CDR2 YFSETQ. The CDR3 runs 13 residues. Trimming took off 4 bases at V and 1 base at J, with 8 bases between the two ends. The DNA for the CDR3 is TGCGCCAGCAGCACGGGACAGAACACTGAAGCTTTCTTT. It translates to CASSTGQNTEAFF.

The chain has TRBV7-2 and TRBJ2-5; a weak D match, TRBD1 (6 bases). Germline V gives CDR1 SGHTA, CDR2 FQGNSA. Deletions cut 3 bases from V and 4 bases from J, with 15 bases between. This CDR3 region has 15 residues. CDR3 amino acids: CASSFRGQLRETQYF. DNA for the CDR3: TGTGCCAGCAGCTTTCGCGGACAGCTTCGAGAGACCCAGTACTTC.

This sequence joins TRBV6-5 and TRBJ2-7; D not certain. This CDR3 has 12 amino acids. Per the germline V gene, CDR1 is MNHEY and CDR2 is SVGAGI. Trimming took 4 bases from V and 1 from J, leaving 5 bases between them. CDR3 region: CASSSPSYEQYF. The CDR3 DNA reads TGTGCCAGCAGTTCCCCTTCCTACGAGCAGTACTTC.

This rearrangement joins TRBV27 to TRBJ1-4, with TRBD1 as a possible D gene (6 bases). With 10 bases removed from V and 1 base from J, the gap between germline ends came to 13 bases. This CDR3 is built from 14 residues. Germline V gene data show CDR1 as MNHEY and CDR2 as SMNVEV (reference sequence). The CDR3 loop is CATRGAGTNEKLFF. As DNA, the CDR3 is TGTGCCACCCGGGGGGCGGGAACTAATGAAAAACTGTTTTTT.

This chain links TRBV6-1 with TRBJ2-1, with D unclear. This CDR3 contains 15 residues. Trimming removed 4 bases at V and 2 bases at J, with 12 bases between. CDR1 is MNHNS and CDR2 is SASEGT in the germline V gene. This CDR3 reads CASSGVPGAYNEQFF. The CDR3 nucleotides read TGTGCCAGCAGTGGAGTGCCCGGAGCCTACAATGAGCAGTTCTTC.

V usage is TRBV7-8 and J usage is TRBJ1-4; TRBD1 agrees at 7 bases. With V trimmed by 4 bases and J by 7 bases, 9 bases remained unmatched. This CDR3 has 15 amino acids. The germline CDR1 and CDR2 sequences are SGHVS and FQNEAQ. The CDR3 DNA sequence: TGTGCCAGCAGCTCCGACAGGGTGACCGGTGAAAAACTGTTTTTT. It yields the protein CASSSDRVTGEKLFF.

The chain recombines TRBV29-1 with TRBJ2-5; D possibly corresponds to TRBD2 (7 bases). Germline assignment: CDR1 SQVTM and CDR2 ANQGSEA. CDR3 length: 13 residues. V was cut by 2 bases and J by 5 bases, with 12 bases left in between. The CDR3 region is CSVEWGGGETQYF. The CDR3 region has the DNA TGCAGCGTTGAATGGGGGGGCGGTGAGACCCAGTACTTC. The full variable domain, its missing parts supplied by reference TRBV29-1 and TRBJ2-5, is SAVISQKPSRDICQRGTSLTIQCQVDSQVTMMFWYRQQPGQSLTLIATANQGSEATYESGFVIDKFPISRPNLTFSTLTVSNMSPEDSSIYLCSVEWGGGETQYFGPGTRLLVL.

V is TRBV30 and J is TRBJ1-2, with TRBD1 matching 7 bases. Unmatched junction bases numbered 0, after V lost 5 bases and J lost 6 bases. The germline V gene has CDR1 GTSNPN and CDR2 SVGIG (reference sequence). CDR3 size: 10 residues. CDR3 DNA: TGTGCCTGGGGACAGGATGGCTACACCTTC. The encoded protein is CAWGQDGYTF.

The chain has TRBV27 and TRBJ1-4; D gene unclear. V gave up 8 bases and J gave up 0 bases, with 7 bases separating them. CDR3 length equals 13 residues. CDR1 MNHEY and CDR2 SMNVEV come from the germline V gene (reference sequence). The DNA of the CDR3 is TGTGCCAGCCGCGGAGCAACTAATGAAAAACTGTTTTTT. It is translated as CASRGATNEKLFF.